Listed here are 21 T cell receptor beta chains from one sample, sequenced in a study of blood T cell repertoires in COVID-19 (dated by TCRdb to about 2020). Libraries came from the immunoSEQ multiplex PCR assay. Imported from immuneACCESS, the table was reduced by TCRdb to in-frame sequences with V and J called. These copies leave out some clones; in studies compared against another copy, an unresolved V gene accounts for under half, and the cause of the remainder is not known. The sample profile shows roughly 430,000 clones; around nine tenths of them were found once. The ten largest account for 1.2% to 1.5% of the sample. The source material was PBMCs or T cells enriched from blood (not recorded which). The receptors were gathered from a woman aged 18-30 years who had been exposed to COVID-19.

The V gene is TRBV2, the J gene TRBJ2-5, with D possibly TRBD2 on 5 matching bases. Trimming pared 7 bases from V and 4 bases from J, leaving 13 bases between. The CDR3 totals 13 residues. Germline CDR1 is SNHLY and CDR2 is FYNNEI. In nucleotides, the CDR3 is TGTGCCAGCACCGGCGGCGCGGGAGAGACCCAGTACTTC. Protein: CASTGGAGETQYF.

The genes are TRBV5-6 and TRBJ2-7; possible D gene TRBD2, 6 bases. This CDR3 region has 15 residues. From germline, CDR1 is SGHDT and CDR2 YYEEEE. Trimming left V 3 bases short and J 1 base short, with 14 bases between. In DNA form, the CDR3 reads TGTGCCAGCAGCTCTCGTGCGGGACTTTCCTACGAGCAGTACTTC. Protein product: CASSSRAGLSYEQYF.

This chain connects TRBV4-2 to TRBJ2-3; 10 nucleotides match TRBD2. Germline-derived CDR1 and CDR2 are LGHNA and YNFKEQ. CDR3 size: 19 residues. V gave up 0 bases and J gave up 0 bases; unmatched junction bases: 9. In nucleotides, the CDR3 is TGTGCCAGCAGCCAAGAGGCACTAGCGGGACCCCTTAGCACAGATACGCAGTATTTT. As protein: CASSQEALAGPLSTDTQYF.

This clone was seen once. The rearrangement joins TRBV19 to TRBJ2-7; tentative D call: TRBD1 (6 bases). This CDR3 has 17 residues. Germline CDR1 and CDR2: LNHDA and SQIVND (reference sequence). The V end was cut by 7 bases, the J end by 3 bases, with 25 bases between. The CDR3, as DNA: TGTGCCAGTATCCTCTTCAACTCGGCAGGGGAATACTACGAGCAGTACTTC. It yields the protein CASILFNSAGEYYEQYF.

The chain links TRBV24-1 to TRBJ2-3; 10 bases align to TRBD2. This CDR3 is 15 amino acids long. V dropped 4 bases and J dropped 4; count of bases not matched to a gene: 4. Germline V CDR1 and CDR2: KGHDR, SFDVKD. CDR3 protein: CATSEKAGGPDTQYF. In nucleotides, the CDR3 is TGTGCCACCAGTGAAAAAGCGGGGGGGCCAGATACGCAGTATTTT.

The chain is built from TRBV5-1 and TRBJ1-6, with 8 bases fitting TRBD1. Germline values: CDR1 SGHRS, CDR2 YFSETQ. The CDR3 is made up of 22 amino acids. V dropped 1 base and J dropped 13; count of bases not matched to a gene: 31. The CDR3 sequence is CASSLLSLTEDLRDRGRRPLHF. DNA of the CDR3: TGCGCCAGCAGCTTGTTATCTCTGACGGAGGATTTAAGAGACAGGGGTCGACGGCCCCTCCACTTT. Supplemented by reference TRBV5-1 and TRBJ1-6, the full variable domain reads KAGVTQTPRYLIKTRGQQVTLSCSPISGHRSVSWYQQTPGQGLQFLFEYFSETQRNKGNFPGRFSGRQFSNSRSEMNVSTLELGDSALYLCASSLLSLTEDLRDRGRRPLHFGNGTRLTVT.

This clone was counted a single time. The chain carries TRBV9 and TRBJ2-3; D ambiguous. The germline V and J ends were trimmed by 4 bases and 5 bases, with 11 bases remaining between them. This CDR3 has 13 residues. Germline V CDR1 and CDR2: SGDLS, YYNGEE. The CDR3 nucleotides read TGTGCCAGCAGCTTAGTATCCGGAGATACGCAGTATTTT. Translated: CASSLVSGDTQYF.

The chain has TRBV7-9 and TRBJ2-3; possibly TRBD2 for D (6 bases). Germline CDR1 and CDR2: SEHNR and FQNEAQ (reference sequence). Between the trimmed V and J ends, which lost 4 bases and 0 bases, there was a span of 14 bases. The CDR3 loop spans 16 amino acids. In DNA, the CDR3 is TGTGCCAGCAGCTACGGAGGGTCGGTGAGCACAGATACGCAGTATTTT. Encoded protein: CASSYGGSVSTDTQYF.

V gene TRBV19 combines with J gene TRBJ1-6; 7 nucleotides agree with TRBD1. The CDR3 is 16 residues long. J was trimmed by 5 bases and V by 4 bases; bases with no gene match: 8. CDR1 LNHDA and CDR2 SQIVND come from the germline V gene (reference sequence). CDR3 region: CASSRTTGNNNSPLHF. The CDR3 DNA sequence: TGTGCCAGTAGTAGAACGACAGGGAACAATAATTCACCCCTCCACTTT. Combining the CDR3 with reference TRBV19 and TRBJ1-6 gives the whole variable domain DGGITQSPKYLFRKEGQNVTLSCEQNLNHDAMYWYRQDPGQGLRLIYYSQIVNDFQKGDIAEGYSVSREKKESFPLTVTSAQKNPTAFYLCASSRTTGNNNSPLHFGNGTRLTVT.

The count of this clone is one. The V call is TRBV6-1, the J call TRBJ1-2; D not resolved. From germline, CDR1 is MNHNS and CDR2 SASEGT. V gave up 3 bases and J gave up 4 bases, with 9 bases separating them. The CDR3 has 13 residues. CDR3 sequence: CASSDFRVYGYTF. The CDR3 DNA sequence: TGTGCCAGCAGTGATTTCCGGGTCTATGGCTACACCTTC.

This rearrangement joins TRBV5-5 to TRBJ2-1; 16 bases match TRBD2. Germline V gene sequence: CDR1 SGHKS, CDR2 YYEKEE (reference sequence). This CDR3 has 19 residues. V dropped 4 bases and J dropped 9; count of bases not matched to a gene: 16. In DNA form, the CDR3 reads TGTGCCAGCAGCGCCCCCGGGACTAGCGGGGGGGCCAGCTTTGGTGAGCAGTTCTTC. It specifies CASSAPGTSGGASFGEQFF.

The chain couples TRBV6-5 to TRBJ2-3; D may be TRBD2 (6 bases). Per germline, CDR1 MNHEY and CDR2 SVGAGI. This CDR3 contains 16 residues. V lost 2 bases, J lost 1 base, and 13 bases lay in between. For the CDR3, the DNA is TGTGCCAGCAGTTACGTGGGGGGTCAAGGCACAGATACGCAGTATTTT. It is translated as CASSYVGGQGTDTQYF.

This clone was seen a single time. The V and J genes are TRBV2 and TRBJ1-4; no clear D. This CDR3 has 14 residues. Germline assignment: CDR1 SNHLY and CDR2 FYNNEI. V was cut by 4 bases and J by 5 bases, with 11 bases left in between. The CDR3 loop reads CASSGTVVNEKLFF. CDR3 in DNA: TGTGCCAGCAGTGGTACGGTGGTGAATGAAAAACTGTTTTTT. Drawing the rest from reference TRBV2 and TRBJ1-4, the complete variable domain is EPEVTQTPSHQVTQMGQEVILRCVPISNHLYFYWYRQILGQKVEFLVSFYNNEISEKSEIFDDQFSVERPDGSNFTLKIRSTKLEDSAMYFCASSGTVVNEKLFFGSGTQLSVL.

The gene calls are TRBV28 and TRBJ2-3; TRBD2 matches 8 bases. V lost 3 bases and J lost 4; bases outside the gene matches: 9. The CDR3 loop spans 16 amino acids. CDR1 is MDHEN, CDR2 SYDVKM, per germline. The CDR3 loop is CASSFLGGGPSDTQYF. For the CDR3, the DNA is TGTGCCAGCAGTTTCCTCGGGGGGGGGCCCTCAGATACGCAGTATTTT.

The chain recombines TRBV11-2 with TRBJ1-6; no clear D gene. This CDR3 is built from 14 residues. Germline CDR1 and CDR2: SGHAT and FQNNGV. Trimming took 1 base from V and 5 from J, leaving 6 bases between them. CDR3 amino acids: CASSLGQDNSPLHF. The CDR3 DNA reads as TGTGCCAGCAGCTTAGGCCAGGATAATTCACCCCTCCACTTT.

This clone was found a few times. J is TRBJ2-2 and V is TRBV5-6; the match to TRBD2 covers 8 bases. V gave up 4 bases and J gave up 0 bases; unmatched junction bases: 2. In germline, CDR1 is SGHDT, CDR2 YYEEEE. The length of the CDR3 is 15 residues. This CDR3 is CASSPTSANTGELFF. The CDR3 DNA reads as TGTGCCAGCAGCCCGACTAGCGCGAACACCGGGGAGCTGTTTTTT.

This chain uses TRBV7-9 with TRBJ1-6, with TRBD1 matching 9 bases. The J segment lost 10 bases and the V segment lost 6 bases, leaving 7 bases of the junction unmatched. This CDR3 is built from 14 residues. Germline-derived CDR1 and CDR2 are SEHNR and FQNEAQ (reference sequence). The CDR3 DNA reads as TGTGCCAGCAGGGAACAGGGGGCGGGATCACCCCTCCACTTT. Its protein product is CASREQGAGSPLHF.

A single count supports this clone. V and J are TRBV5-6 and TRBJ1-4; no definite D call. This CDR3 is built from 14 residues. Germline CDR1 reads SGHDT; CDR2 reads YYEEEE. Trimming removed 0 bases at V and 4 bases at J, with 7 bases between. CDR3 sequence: CASSLAQNNEKLFF. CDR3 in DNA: TGTGCCAGCAGCTTGGCTCAGAATAATGAAAAACTGTTTTTT.

The CDR3 here is CASSFSPGTVGNTIYF. The CDR3 DNA sequence: TGTGCCAGCAGCTTCTCACCCGGGACAGTTGGAAACACCATATATTTT. The chain joins TRBV7-8 to TRBJ1-3, with 7 positions matching TRBD1. Looked up from germline, CDR1 is SGHVS and CDR2 is FQNEAQ. Trimming at V came to 3 bases and at J to 3 bases, leaving 8 bases not matched to a gene. The CDR3 runs to 16 residues. The full variable domain, with the rest looked up from reference TRBV7-8 and TRBJ1-3, is GAGVSQSPRYKVAKRGQDVALRCDPISGHVSLFWYQQALGQGPEFLTYFQNEAQLDKSGLPSDRFFAERPEGSVSTLKIQRTQQEDSAVYLCASSFSPGTVGNTIYFGEGSWLTVV.

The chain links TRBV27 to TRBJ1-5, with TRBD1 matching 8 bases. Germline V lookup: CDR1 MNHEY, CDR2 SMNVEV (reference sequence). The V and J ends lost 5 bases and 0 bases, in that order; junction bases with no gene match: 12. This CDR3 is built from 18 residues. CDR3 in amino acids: CASSKDRDYIYSNQPQHF. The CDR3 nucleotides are TGTGCCAGCAGTAAGGACAGGGATTATATATATAGCAATCAGCCCCAGCATTTT.

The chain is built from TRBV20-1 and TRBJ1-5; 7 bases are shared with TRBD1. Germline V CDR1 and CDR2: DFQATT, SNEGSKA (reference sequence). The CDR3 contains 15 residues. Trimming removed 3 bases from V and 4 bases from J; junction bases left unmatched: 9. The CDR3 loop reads CSASEGAGTNQPQHF. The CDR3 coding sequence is TGCAGTGCTAGTGAGGGGGCAGGGACGAATCAGCCCCAGCATTTT.